This TCR beta chain is drawn from a study of blood T cells in healthy people across ages. General study points: It was the long-lived donors that had more naive CD4+ cells and higher diversity than aged donors.

The CDR3 contains 16 residues. The germline CDR1 and CDR2 sequences are DFQATT and SNEGSKA (reference sequence). V lost 5 bases, J lost 0 bases, and 19 bases lay in between. There are many counts of this clonotype. The antigen remains unidentified. A second PCR of roughly 7 to 11 cycles used a sample-barcoded 5' primer and a J-beta primer mix. Each CDR3 protein is one row after TCRdb ran MiXCR on the 5' RACE reads. The sample lists around 670,000 distinct CDR3 sequences, about 28% occurring once. Source material: blood. This chain links TRBV20-1 with TRBJ1-1; possible D gene TRBD1, 5 bases. The sequence was collected from a woman at least 80 years old in good health. DNA for the CDR3: TGCAGTGCTTATACTACGGGGAAGGGGATGAACACTGAAGCTTTCTTT. Translation: CSAYTTGKGMNTEAFF.